The 5 T cell receptor beta chains listed next were all sequenced from one sample in a study of blood T cell repertoires in COVID-19. Assay: immunoSEQ multiplex PCR; the TCRdb copy retains only in-frame clones and omits some. The sample carries some 350,000 clones, around 91% recorded once. The source material was peripheral blood. The receptor source for this set is a woman aged 18-30 years who had recovered from COVID-19.

This chain links TRBV24-1 with TRBJ1-5; D ambiguous. Germline V gene lookup returns CDR1 KGHDR and CDR2 SFDVKD. V shed 4 bases and J shed 3 bases, with 12 bases lying between them. The CDR3 is made up of 15 amino acids. The DNA of the CDR3 is TGTGCCACCAGTGACCCGAGGGAGTCCAATCAGCCCCAGCATTTT. Its translation is CATSDPRESNQPQHF.

This chain joins TRBV27 and TRBJ1-5, with D perhaps matching TRBD1 (6 bases). Trimming pared 8 bases from V and 5 bases from J, leaving 16 bases between. Per germline, CDR1 MNHEY and CDR2 SMNVEV (reference sequence). The CDR3 spans 14 residues. DNA for the CDR3: TGTGCCAGCGGGGTGGGACAAGGTCATCAGCCCCAGCATTTT. Translating it yields CASGVGQGHQPQHF.

The CDR3 protein is CASISQGGGYTF. CDR3 DNA: TGTGCCAGCATAAGTCAGGGTGGGGGCTACACCTTC. The V call is TRBV27, the J call TRBJ1-2; maybe TRBD1 (5 bases). This CDR3 region has 12 residues. Germline values: CDR1 MNHEY, CDR2 SMNVEV (reference sequence). The ends were cut back, 7 bases at V and 8 bases at J, with 14 bases in the middle.

The chain joins TRBV10-3 to TRBJ2-1; 11 nucleotides align to TRBD2. The V gene's germline CDR1 is ENHRY and CDR2 SYGVKD. The CDR3 has 17 amino acids. Unmatched junction bases numbered 10, after V lost 4 bases and J lost 5 bases. CDR3 residues: CAISVALLAGEHNEQFF. The CDR3, as DNA: TGTGCCATCAGTGTAGCCCTACTAGCGGGAGAGCACAATGAGCAGTTCTTC.

V usage is TRBV9 and J usage is TRBJ2-5; 8 bases agree with TRBD2. CDR1 is SGDLS, CDR2 YYNGEE, per germline. V lost 1 base to trimming and J lost 4 bases; unmatched junction nucleotides: 12. This CDR3 has 17 residues. The CDR3 loop is CASSVRSGGNQGETQYF. In DNA form, the CDR3 reads TGTGCCAGCAGCGTAAGGTCGGGAGGGAATCAGGGAGAGACCCAGTACTTC.